The rows below give T cell receptor beta chains drawn from one sample of a study of OX40 agonist ivuxolimab in advanced cancers. Only in-frame clones appear in the TCRdb table, and some are missing; sequencing was by immunoSEQ multiplex PCR. The table lists tens of thousands of clones, approximately 90% of them singletons. The starting material was CD4+ or CD8+ T cells sorted from blood, obtained in a trial of the OX40 agonist ivuxolimab. Receptor source: an adult with an advanced solid tumor such as melanoma, head and neck, liver or kidney cancer. Each CDR3 is given with its conserved first and last residue. A D gene is named only where the DNA matches it firmly. Not every row has a clone size; where given, it reads once, few, many or a size class.

CDR3 protein: CASSIVPAGGFDTQYF
CDR3 DNA: TGTGCCAGTAGTATAGTTCCAGCGGGAGGATTTGATACGCAGTATTTT
J gene: TRBJ2-3
V gene: TRBV19
clone size: -
D gene: TRBD2

CDR3 protein: CASSMIGGNTEAFF
CDR3 DNA: TGTGCCAGTAGTATGATCGGAGGGAACACTGAAGCTTTCTTT
J gene: TRBJ1-1
V gene: TRBV19
clone size: -
D gene: -

CDR3 protein: CASSYLRNTEAFF
CDR3 DNA: TGTGCCAGCAGCTATCTAAGGAACACTGAAGCTTTCTTT
J gene: TRBJ1-1
V gene: TRBV28
clone size: medium-sized
D gene: -

CDR3 protein: CASSQDGTGNSGNTIYF
CDR3 DNA: TGCGCCAGCAGCCAAGATGGGACAGGAAACTCTGGAAACACCATATATTTT
J gene: TRBJ1-3
V gene: TRBV4-3
clone size: -
D gene: TRBD1

CDR3 protein: CASSYLGTEAFF
CDR3 DNA: TGTGCCAGCAGCTACCTGGGGACTGAAGCTTTCTTT
J gene: TRBJ1-1
V gene: TRBV7-9
clone size: -
D gene: -

CDR3 protein: CASSVGASGSSYEQYF
CDR3 DNA: TGTGCCAGCAGCGTAGGAGCTAGCGGGAGCTCCTACGAGCAGTACTTC
J gene: TRBJ2-7
V gene: TRBV9
clone size: -
D gene: TRBD2

CDR3 protein: CASSVAAGVYYEQYF
CDR3 DNA: TGTGCCAGCAGCGTAGCGGCGGGAGTATATTATGAGCAGTACTTC
J gene: TRBJ2-7
V gene: TRBV9
clone size: -
D gene: TRBD2

CDR3 protein: CASSSRQQETQYF
CDR3 DNA: TGTGCCAGCAGCTCCAGACAGCAAGAGACCCAGTACTTC
J gene: TRBJ2-5
V gene: TRBV13
clone size: -
D gene: -

CDR3 protein: CASKELAGPYEQYF
CDR3 DNA: TGTGCCAGCAAGGAACTAGCGGGGCCCTACGAGCAGTACTTC
J gene: TRBJ2-7
V gene: TRBV6-6
clone size: -
D gene: TRBD2

CDR3 protein: CASSFGQGASGTEAFF
CDR3 DNA: TGTGCCAGCAGCTTCGGACAGGGAGCATCGGGCACTGAAGCTTTCTTT
J gene: TRBJ1-1
V gene: TRBV7-9
clone size: -
D gene: TRBD1

CDR3 protein: CASSLGDSSYNEQFF
CDR3 DNA: TGTGCCAGCAGTTTAGGGGACAGCTCCTACAATGAGCAGTTCTTC
J gene: TRBJ2-1
V gene: TRBV28
clone size: -
D gene: TRBD1

CDR3 protein: CASSALAGGTDTQYF
CDR3 DNA: TGTGCCAGCAGTGCCCTAGCGGGGGGCACAGATACGCAGTATTTT
J gene: TRBJ2-3
V gene: TRBV25-1
clone size: -
D gene: TRBD2

CDR3 protein: CASTNSTDTQYF
CDR3 DNA: TGTGCCAGTACCAACAGCACAGATACGCAGTATTTT
J gene: TRBJ2-3
V gene: TRBV19
clone size: -
D gene: -

CDR3 protein: CASSWDIATNEKLFF
CDR3 DNA: TGTGCCAGCAGTTGGGACATAGCAACTAATGAAAAACTGTTTTTT
J gene: TRBJ1-4
V gene: TRBV6-5
clone size: -
D gene: -

CDR3 protein: CAWSVAVEGYTF
CDR3 DNA: TGTGCCTGGAGTGTTGCAGTGGAGGGCTACACCTTC
J gene: TRBJ1-2
V gene: TRBV30
clone size: -
D gene: -

CDR3 protein: CASSLGLQGASNEQFF
CDR3 DNA: TGTGCCAGTAGCCTAGGGTTACAGGGGGCGTCTAATGAGCAGTTCTTC
J gene: TRBJ2-1
V gene: TRBV19
clone size: -
D gene: TRBD1

CDR3 protein: CASSLNSPIGGTNEKLFF
CDR3 DNA: TGTGCCAGCAGCTTAAATTCCCCGATAGGGGGAACTAATGAAAAACTGTTTTTT
J gene: TRBJ1-4
V gene: TRBV11-2
clone size: -
D gene: -

CDR3 protein: CSAETGDAYEQYF
CDR3 DNA: TGCAGCGCCGAGACAGGGGACGCCTACGAGCAGTACTTC
J gene: TRBJ2-7
V gene: TRBV29-1
clone size: -
D gene: TRBD1

CDR3 protein: CASSLGPTGQVIYEQYF
CDR3 DNA: TGTGCCAGCAGCCTCGGACCAACCGGGCAAGTGATCTACGAGCAGTACTTC
J gene: TRBJ2-7
V gene: TRBV7-9
clone size: -
D gene: -

CDR3 protein: CASSSPGTSYEQYF
CDR3 DNA: TGCGCCAGCAGCTCGCCCGGGACGTCCTACGAGCAGTACTTC
J gene: TRBJ2-7
V gene: TRBV5-1
clone size: -
D gene: -

CDR3 protein: CASSLLGQPQHF
CDR3 DNA: TGTGCCAGCAGTCTTCTTGGTCAGCCCCAGCATTTT
J gene: TRBJ1-5
V gene: TRBV27
clone size: -
D gene: -

CDR3 protein: CASSFSGSYNEQFF
CDR3 DNA: TGTGCCAGCAGCTTTTCGGGCTCCTACAATGAGCAGTTCTTC
J gene: TRBJ2-1
V gene: TRBV7-3
clone size: once
D gene: -

CDR3 protein: CASSFRAGDNQPQHF
CDR3 DNA: TGTGCCAGCAGCTTTAGGGCAGGGGACAATCAGCCCCAGCATTTT
J gene: TRBJ1-5
V gene: TRBV5-8
clone size: -
D gene: -

CDR3 protein: CASSLTQGVETQYF
CDR3 DNA: TGTGCCAGCAGTTTAACACAGGGGGTGGAGACCCAGTACTTC
J gene: TRBJ2-5
V gene: TRBV13
clone size: -
D gene: TRBD1

CDR3 protein: CASSLLRFNTEAFF
CDR3 DNA: TGTGCCAGCAGCTTGCTTCGGTTTAACACTGAAGCTTTCTTT
J gene: TRBJ1-1
V gene: TRBV5-6
clone size: -
D gene: -

CDR3 protein: CASSPIVGGSDINEQFF
CDR3 DNA: TGTGCCAGCAGCCCGATCGTAGGGGGGTCCGACATTAACGAGCAGTTCTTC
J gene: TRBJ2-1
V gene: TRBV7-9
clone size: -
D gene: -

CDR3 protein: CASSGPTGETQYF
CDR3 DNA: TGTGCCAGCAGCGGACCGACAGGAGAGACCCAGTACTTC
J gene: TRBJ2-5
V gene: TRBV5-6
clone size: few
D gene: -

CDR3 protein: CASSLGLKGLENTEAFF
CDR3 DNA: TGTGCCAGCAGCTTAGGACTAAAAGGGTTGGAGAACACTGAAGCTTTCTTT
J gene: TRBJ1-1
V gene: TRBV7-9
clone size: -
D gene: -

CDR3 protein: CASSDFGTTNEKLFF
CDR3 DNA: TGTGCCAGCAGTGATTTCGGGACAACTAATGAAAAACTGTTTTTT
J gene: TRBJ1-4
V gene: TRBV6-4
clone size: -
D gene: -

CDR3 protein: CASSSYSLSYEQYF
CDR3 DNA: TGTGCCAGTAGTTCATATTCTCTCTCCTACGAGCAGTACTTC
J gene: TRBJ2-7
V gene: TRBV19
clone size: -
D gene: -

CDR3 protein: CASSGRGSYEQYF
CDR3 DNA: TGTGCCAGCAGTGGGAGGGGATCCTACGAGCAGTACTTC
J gene: TRBJ2-7
V gene: TRBV6-6
clone size: -
D gene: TRBD2

CDR3 protein: CATAEGGGELFF
CDR3 DNA: TGTGCCACCGCCGAGGGGGGCGGGGAGCTGTTTTTT
J gene: TRBJ2-2
V gene: TRBV27
clone size: once
D gene: -

CDR3 protein: CASSLAPDRTNTEAFF
CDR3 DNA: TGCGCCAGCAGCTTGGCCCCAGACAGGACGAACACTGAAGCTTTCTTT
J gene: TRBJ1-1
V gene: TRBV5-1
clone size: -
D gene: -

CDR3 protein: CASSLGGTRSEAFF
CDR3 DNA: TGTGCCAGCAGCTTAGGGGGGACAAGGAGTGAAGCTTTCTTT
J gene: TRBJ1-1
V gene: TRBV7-6
clone size: once
D gene: -

CDR3 protein: CASSPGVSSYEQYF
CDR3 DNA: TGCGCCAGCAGTCCCGGGGTAAGCTCCTACGAGCAGTACTTC
J gene: TRBJ2-7
V gene: TRBV4-3
clone size: -
D gene: -

CDR3 protein: CASSLGAGDTQYF
CDR3 DNA: TGTGCCAGCAGCTTAGGAGCGGGAGATACGCAGTATTTT
J gene: TRBJ2-3
V gene: TRBV7-2
clone size: few
D gene: -

CDR3 protein: CASSTSSRGQETQYF
CDR3 DNA: TGTGCCAGTAGTACCTCCTCCCGGGGACAAGAGACCCAGTACTTC
J gene: TRBJ2-5
V gene: TRBV19
clone size: once
D gene: -

CDR3 protein: CASSSPRDAILTGELFF
CDR3 DNA: TGTGCCAGCAGCTCCCCTCGGGATGCTATCTTAACCGGGGAGCTGTTTTTT
J gene: TRBJ2-2
V gene: TRBV7-9
clone size: -
D gene: -

CDR3 protein: CASSEGVSPGYGYTF
CDR3 DNA: TGTGCCAGTAGTGAAGGGGTCTCTCCCGGCTATGGCTACACCTTC
J gene: TRBJ1-2
V gene: TRBV19
clone size: -
D gene: -

CDR3 protein: CAISELQGRDYGYTF
CDR3 DNA: TGTGCCATCAGTGAGTTACAGGGGAGGGACTATGGCTACACCTTC
J gene: TRBJ1-2
V gene: TRBV10-3
clone size: -
D gene: TRBD1

CDR3 protein: CASSGLINEQFF
CDR3 DNA: TGTGCCAGCAGCGGACTAATTAATGAGCAGTTCTTC
J gene: TRBJ2-1
V gene: TRBV7-6
clone size: -
D gene: -

CDR3 protein: CASSVEAAPNYGYTF
CDR3 DNA: TGTGCCAGCAGCGTAGAGGCAGCTCCTAACTATGGCTACACCTTC
J gene: TRBJ1-2
V gene: TRBV9
clone size: -
D gene: -

CDR3 protein: CASSFQSPSYEQYF
CDR3 DNA: TGTGCCAGCAGTTTCCAGTCCCCGTCCTACGAGCAGTACTTC
J gene: TRBJ2-7
V gene: TRBV27
clone size: once
D gene: -

CDR3 protein: CASSKGAGSYGYTF
CDR3 DNA: TGTGCCAGCAGCAAGGGGGCCGGCTCCTATGGCTACACCTTC
J gene: TRBJ1-2
V gene: TRBV21-1
clone size: once
D gene: -

CDR3 protein: CASSQGDTEAFF
CDR3 DNA: TGTGCCAGCAGCCAAGGAGACACTGAAGCTTTCTTT
J gene: TRBJ1-1
V gene: TRBV16
clone size: -
D gene: -

CDR3 protein: CAHLRGYNVLTF
CDR3 DNA: TGTGCTCACCTGCGAGGTTACAACGTCCTGACTTTC
J gene: TRBJ2-6
V gene: TRBV30
clone size: -
D gene: -

CDR3 protein: CATSWTSGRANEQFF
CDR3 DNA: TGTGCCACCAGCTGGACTAGCGGGAGGGCCAATGAGCAGTTCTTC
J gene: TRBJ2-1
V gene: TRBV15
clone size: -
D gene: TRBD2

CDR3 protein: CASSSDTQETQYF
CDR3 DNA: TGCGCCAGCAGCTCGGACACTCAAGAGACCCAGTACTTC
J gene: TRBJ2-5
V gene: TRBV5-1
clone size: -
D gene: -

CDR3 protein: CASSPELGTGNEQFF
CDR3 DNA: TGTGCCAGCTCACCAGAGTTAGGGACAGGCAATGAGCAGTTCTTC
J gene: TRBJ2-1
V gene: TRBV18
clone size: -
D gene: TRBD1

CDR3 protein: CASSGTNTGELFF
CDR3 DNA: TGTGCCAGCAGTGGGACGAACACCGGGGAGCTGTTTTTT
J gene: TRBJ2-2
V gene: TRBV27
clone size: -
D gene: -

CDR3 protein: CASTSILQGGYGYTF
CDR3 DNA: TGTGCCAGCACCTCGATATTACAGGGGGGGTATGGCTACACCTTC
J gene: TRBJ1-2
V gene: TRBV7-9
clone size: -
D gene: TRBD1

CDR3 protein: CASSLAGHPSYEQYF
CDR3 DNA: TGTGCCAGCAGCTTAGCGGGACACCCCTCCTACGAGCAGTACTTC
J gene: TRBJ2-7
V gene: TRBV5-6
clone size: -
D gene: -

CDR3 protein: CASSLYSGYTGELFF
CDR3 DNA: TGTGCCAGCAGTTTATATTCCGGCTACACCGGGGAGCTGTTTTTT
J gene: TRBJ2-2
V gene: TRBV27
clone size: -
D gene: -

CDR3 protein: CASSGDSGELFF
CDR3 DNA: TGTGCCAGCAGCGGGGACAGCGGGGAGCTGTTTTTT
J gene: TRBJ2-2
V gene: TRBV11-2
clone size: -
D gene: TRBD1

CDR3 protein: CASSLQGGYNTEAFF
CDR3 DNA: TGTGCCAGCAGCCTACAGGGTGGTTATAACACTGAAGCTTTCTTT
J gene: TRBJ1-1
V gene: TRBV27
clone size: -
D gene: -